The 9 T cell receptor beta chains below were found in one sample sequenced in a study of spatial heterogeneity in lung cancer (dated by TCRdb to the late 2010s). According to the study, the label for this sample's time point signals: sample taken at primary tumor resection. Without any cell sorting, TCR sequencing was performed on whole RNA extracted either from tumor and nontumor lung tissue or from cryopreserved PBMC samples. The library was made by 5' RACE. The reads were generated on a NextSeq 500. TCRdb passed the public sequencing reads through fastp at Q25 and MiXCR, retaining productive beta sequences. CDR3 protein sequences are deduplicated, and each keeps its most common genes and DNA. The sample data list thousands of distinct CDR3 sequences, and approximately 16% of these were observed just once. More than 20% of the sample rests with the top ten. The material sequenced was normal lung tissue next to the tumor, taken at surgery. Receptors originate from a male donor with early-stage non-small cell lung cancer.

The chain has TRBV20-1 and TRBJ1-6; 9 bases map to TRBD1. Germline V gene lookup returns CDR1 DFQATT and CDR2 SNEGSKA (reference sequence). V lost 2 bases, J lost 6 bases, and 5 bases stayed unmatched. The CDR3 is 15 amino acids. CDR3 bases: TGCAGTGCTAGATCGGACAGGGGAGGTAATTCACCCCTCCACTTT. This translates into CSARSDRGGNSPLHF.

This clonotype is medium-sized in the sample. The chain has TRBV10-3 and TRBJ2-1, with D maybe TRBD1 (6 bases). The length of the CDR3 is 13 residues. CDR1 and CDR2 (germline): ENHRY, SYGVKD. V lost 11 bases and J 5 bases, leaving 16 bases between the germline ends. The DNA of the CDR3 is TGTGCCGCACGGTGGACAGACAACAATGAGCAGTTCTTC. This codes for CAARWTDNNEQFF.

CDR3 sequence reads: CASSRTGSGFGGYTF. CDR3 in DNA: TGTGCCAGCAGCCGGACAGGTTCCGGGTTTGGAGGCTACACCTTC. This chain links TRBV6-5 with TRBJ1-2, with 7 positions matching TRBD1. V gave up 6 bases and J gave up 8 bases; unmatched junction bases: 15. This CDR3 has 15 residues. Germline values: CDR1 MNHEY, CDR2 SVGAGI.

This clonotype was counted at least ten times. The gene calls are TRBV7-2 and TRBJ2-1, with 11 positions matching TRBD2. The J segment lost 6 bases and the V segment lost 0 bases, leaving 4 bases of the junction unmatched. Germline V gene data show CDR1 as SGHTA and CDR2 as FQGNSA. The CDR3 contains 16 residues. DNA of the CDR3: TGTGCCAGCAGCTTAGCGGGCCTAGCGGGAGGCAATGAGCAGTTCTTC. Translating gives CASSLAGLAGGNEQFF.

This clonotype showed up just a few times. DNA of the CDR3: TGTGCCAGCAGCTTAGCATCAGGATTAAACACTGAAGCTTTCTTT. This encodes CASSLASGLNTEAFF. V gene TRBV7-9 combines with J gene TRBJ1-1; D is unclear. This CDR3 is 15 amino acids long. Germline V lookup: CDR1 SEHNR, CDR2 FQNEAQ (reference sequence). Trimming removed 0 bases at V and 2 bases at J, with 10 bases between.

By share, this clonotype counts as medium-sized. The chain uses TRBV18 and TRBJ1-1; D is unclear. This CDR3 contains 13 residues. V gave up 2 bases and J gave up 1 base, with 5 bases separating them. Germline V gene sequence: CDR1 KGHSH, CDR2 LQKENI. CDR3 DNA: TGTGCCAGCTCACCAGCAGCGAACACTGAAGCTTTCTTT. It specifies CASSPAANTEAFF.

This clonotype occurred a few times. V is TRBV29-1 and J is TRBJ2-2, with 7 bases fitting TRBD1. This CDR3 contains 14 residues. Germline V gene data show CDR1 as SQVTM and CDR2 as ANQGSEA. The V segment lost 7 bases and the J segment 3 bases; nucleotides outside the gene matches: 8. The CDR3 here is CSAQRDRDTGELFF. CDR3 DNA sequence: TGCAGCGCTCAACGGGACAGAGACACCGGGGAGCTGTTTTTT.

This clonotype qualifies as medium-sized. The chain links TRBV28 to TRBJ2-7; no reliable D call. V lost 5 bases to trimming and J lost 6 bases, with 11 bases between them. Germline V gene sequence: CDR1 MDHEN, CDR2 SYDVKM. This CDR3 region has 12 residues. CDR3 residues: CASSPSGSEQYF. Written as DNA, the CDR3 is TGTGCCAGCAGTCCCTCCGGTTCCGAGCAGTACTTC.

By share, this clonotype counts as medium-sized (0.01 to 0.1%). V is TRBV6-5 and J is TRBJ1-2; D uncertain. The CDR3 extends over 14 amino acids. V lost 0 bases and J 1 base, leaving 6 bases between the germline ends. CDR1 MNHEY and CDR2 SVGAGI come from the germline V gene. The CDR3, as DNA: TGTGCCAGCAGTTACTCGGACGATAACTATGGCTACACCTTC. Its translation: CASSYSDDNYGYTF.